This T cell receptor beta chain stems from a study of radiotherapy plus CTLA-4 blockade in lung cancer. Study in general: Roughly 17% of patients responded objectively, and around 32% achieved disease control.

TCRdb's copy holds only in-frame clones and misses some; the assay was immunoSEQ multiplex PCR. The table has around 55,000 clones, approximately 80% seen once; the top ten hold roughly 6.7%. Broader study findings: Among blood TCR repertoires after radiotherapy plus ipilimumab, tumor-derived clones expanded. The best predictor of response was reported to be early blood T cell clone dynamics, with interferon-beta.

The CDR3 contains 15 residues. CDR1 and CDR2 (germline): SGHNT, YYREEE (reference sequence). Trimming at V came to 4 bases and at J to 0 bases, leaving 3 bases not matched to a gene. People whose metastatic non-small-cell lung cancer was chemo-refractory got focal radiation along with CTLA-4 blockade by ipilimumab. With regard to this clone: The antigen is not known.

The chain uses TRBV5-4 and TRBJ1-5, with 8 nucleotides matching TRBD1. The TCR was taken from a human donor with non-small cell lung cancer whose response to radiotherapy plus ipilimumab could not be evaluated. Sequencing was performed on peripheral blood, taken from a patient treated with radiotherapy plus ipilimumab. CDR3 coding DNA: TGTGCCAGCAGCCCCGGGACAGGTAGCAATCAGCCCCAGCATTTT. It translates to CASSPGTGSNQPQHF.